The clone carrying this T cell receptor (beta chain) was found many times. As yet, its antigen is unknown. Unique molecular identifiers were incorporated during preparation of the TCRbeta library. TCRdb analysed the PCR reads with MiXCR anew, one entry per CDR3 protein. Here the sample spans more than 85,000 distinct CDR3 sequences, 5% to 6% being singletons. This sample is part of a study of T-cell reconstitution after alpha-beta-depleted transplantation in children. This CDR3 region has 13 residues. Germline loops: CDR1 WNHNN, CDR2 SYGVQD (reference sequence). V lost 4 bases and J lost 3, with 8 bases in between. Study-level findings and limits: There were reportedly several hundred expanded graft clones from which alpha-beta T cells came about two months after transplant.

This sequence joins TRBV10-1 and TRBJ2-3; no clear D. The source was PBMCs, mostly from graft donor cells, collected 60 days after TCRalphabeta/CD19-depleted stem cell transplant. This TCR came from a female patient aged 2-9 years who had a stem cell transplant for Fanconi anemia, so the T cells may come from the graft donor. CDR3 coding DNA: TGCGCCAGCAGTGGACGGGTTACAGATACGCAGTATTTT. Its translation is CASSGRVTDTQYF.